Below, one TCR beta chain is given with its context. Its antigen remains unidentified. The CDR3 runs 20 residues. Germline V gene data show CDR1 as SGHNT and CDR2 as YYREEE (reference sequence). This sample is drawn from a study of T cell clusters in autoimmune cytopenias. Study at large: The median distinct TRB clonotype count was a few thousand per sample, from a median approximately 53,000 reads. The study, taken as a whole, reports: Functional roles of the in silico T cell clusters still await experimental validation. No cluster-lack signature appeared between secondary cytopenia and chronic lymphocytic leukemia patients, apparently due to lymphoma masking. Active autoimmune hepatitis patients had roughly 3.3-fold fewer exclusive TRB clusters than healthy donors.

Multiplex touch-down PCR amplified TRB using TRB-A and TRB-B pools in one tube. Following a re-call of the multiplex PCR reads, TCRdb has one entry per CDR3 protein and lacks DNA. This repertoire includes 15,000 or so distinct CDR3 sequences. Roughly 40,000 genome equivalents of blood DNA were amplified for TRB. V and J are TRBV5-4 and TRBJ2-3; the D call from TCRdb, TRBD2, cannot be confirmed without DNA. Sample: peripheral blood. This receptor was taken from a human donor with an autoimmune cytopenia or autoimmune hepatitis (not recorded which). The CDR3 is CASSGRTSGDRRAGTDTQYF.